This TCR beta chain was documented in a study of vaccination and CD4 T cells after COVID-19. Study-wide background: The makeup of the convalescents was six males and four females, two of them Hispanic. Post-COVID samples had a sampling time that fell a median around 100 days after diagnosis (range 35 to 161). Overlapping spike peptides of SARS-CoV-2, HCoV-NL63, HCoV-OC43 and HCoV-229E stimulated the cells.

An Oncomine TCR Beta short-read assay was used to sequence the DNA from cultured CD4+ T cells. TCRdb itself ran the PCR reads through MiXCR, one entry per CDR3 protein. The data show some 17,000 distinct CDR3 sequences, around 43% seen once. Specified treatment: approximately nine-day PBMC culture with coronavirus spike peptide pools or control peptides (ViraFEST assay). A word on this clonotype: As yet, its antigen is unknown.

The V segment lost 4 bases and the J segment 0 bases; nucleotides outside the gene matches: 16. Per germline, CDR1 SNHLY and CDR2 FYNNEI. The CDR3 is 20 residues long. This rearrangement joins TRBV2 to TRBJ2-1, with 9 positions matching TRBD2. The sequence derives from a human donor who received a COVID-19 vaccine. The specimen was CD4+ T cells from blood, cultured in vitro, collected before SARS-CoV-2 vaccination. CDR3 sequence reads: CASSGPRTSEARGSYNEQFF. CDR3 nucleotide sequence: TGTGCCAGCAGTGGACCCCGGACTAGCGAGGCCCGGGGCTCCTACAATGAGCAGTTCTTC.